This T cell receptor (beta chain) was observed in a study of cytomegalovirus exposure and HLA in healthy donors. Donors counted as nominally healthy when sampled, yet unrecorded immune exposures were likely. The CDR3 totals 17 residues. V lost 7 bases and J lost 0, with 19 bases in between. Germline-derived CDR1 and CDR2 are ENHRY and SYGVKD. Study findings and constraints: In a later analysis, HLA-C alleles had the fewest associated TCRs, DRB1 alleles the most. The only immune exposure information that was available was CMV serostatus.

In regard to this clone: Its antigen is still unknown.

Use of 60 Vbeta and 13 Jbeta primers characterized the PCR. This table comes from immunoSEQ multiplex PCR, and its TCRdb copy is limited to in-frame clones, with some not included. The sample has roughly 250,000 clones; about 80% are singletons. The rearrangement joins TRBV10-3 to TRBJ2-1, with no clear D. The receptor comes from a girl aged 2-10 years in good health and CMV-seronegative. The sample taken for sequencing was PBMCs. DNA of the CDR3: TGTGCCATCAAGAACACCCCCCAGTCTAGCTCCTACAATGAGCAGTTCTTC. Amino acid sequence: CAIKNTPQSSSYNEQFF.